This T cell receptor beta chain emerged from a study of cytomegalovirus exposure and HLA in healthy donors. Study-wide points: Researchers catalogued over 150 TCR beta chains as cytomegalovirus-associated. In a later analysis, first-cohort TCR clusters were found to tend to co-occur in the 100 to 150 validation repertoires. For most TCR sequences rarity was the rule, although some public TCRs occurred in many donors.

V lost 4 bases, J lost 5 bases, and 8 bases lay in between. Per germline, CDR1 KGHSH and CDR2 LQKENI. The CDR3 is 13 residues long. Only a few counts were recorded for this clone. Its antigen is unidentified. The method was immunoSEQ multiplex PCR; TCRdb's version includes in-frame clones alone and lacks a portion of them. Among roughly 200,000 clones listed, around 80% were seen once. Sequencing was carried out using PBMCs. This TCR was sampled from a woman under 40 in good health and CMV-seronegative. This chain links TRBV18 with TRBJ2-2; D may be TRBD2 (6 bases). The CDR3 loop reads CASSLGGTGELFF. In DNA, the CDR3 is TGTGCCAGCTCACTAGGAGGGACCGGGGAGCTGTTTTTT.